Following are 19 T cell receptor beta chains from one sample sequenced in a study of T-cell memory formation after mild COVID-19. TCRdb reanalysed the 5' RACE reads using MiXCR and keeps one entry per CDR3 protein. In the table there are 410,000 or so distinct CDR3 sequences, 20% to 30% of which are singletons. The source material was PBMCs or a T cell subset sorted from them (not recorded which). All receptors derive from an adult woman who had mild COVID-19 (a few samples of this study predate the infection). Cell type and time point are not known.

This clonotype was seen only a few times. The chain combines TRBV19 with TRBJ2-6, with TRBD2 as a possible D gene (6 bases). Germline V lookup: CDR1 LNHDA, CDR2 SQIVND (reference sequence). The CDR3 spans 16 residues. V lost 8 bases to trimming and J lost 0 bases, with 14 bases between them. Here the CDR3 DNA reads TGTGCCAGTCGGGGAGGAGGTAACTCTGGGGCCAACGTCCTGACTTTC. Translating it yields CASRGGGNSGANVLTF.

This clonotype was seen a handful of times. The V call is TRBV27, the J call TRBJ1-6; D is possibly TRBD1 (5 bases). CDR1 and CDR2 from the germline V gene are MNHEY and SMNVEV (reference sequence). This CDR3 region has 15 residues. V lost 5 bases and J lost 4, with 12 bases in between. CDR3 region: CASSQQDLYNSPLHF. The DNA of the CDR3 is TGTGCCAGCAGTCAACAGGATTTGTATAATTCACCCCTCCACTTT.

This rearrangement joins TRBV19 to TRBJ1-2; 11 nucleotides line up with TRBD1. CDR1 LNHDA and CDR2 SQIVND come from the germline V gene (reference sequence). Trimming took 3 bases from V and 4 from J; bases not matched to a gene: 4. This CDR3 has 15 amino acids. CDR3: CASSISGTGGYGYTF. CDR3 DNA: TGTGCCAGTAGTATCTCCGGGACAGGGGGCTATGGCTACACCTTC.

The sample holds a few counts of this clonotype. This chain links TRBV12-3 or TRBV12-4 with TRBJ2-5; D perhaps matches TRBD1 (6 bases). The CDR3 runs 12 residues. V was trimmed by 6 bases and J by 7 bases, leaving 12 bases between them. CDR3 in DNA: TGTGCCAGCAGAACGGCAGGGGTGACCCAGTACTTC. This sequence encodes CASRTAGVTQYF.

The CDR3 spells CASSLANTASGLHNEQFF. The CDR3 DNA reads as TGCGCCAGCAGCTTGGCCAATACGGCTAGCGGGTTACACAATGAGCAGTTCTTC. The chain combines TRBV5-1 with TRBJ2-1; 8 positions agree with TRBD2. CDR1 SGHRS and CDR2 YFSETQ come from the germline V gene. V lost 0 bases to trimming and J lost 5 bases; unmatched junction nucleotides: 13. The CDR3 sequence is 18 residues long.

In this sample, this clonotype turned up a few times. The chain carries TRBV29-1 and TRBJ1-1; D perhaps matches TRBD1 (6 bases). V was pared by 6 bases and J by 1 base, with 12 bases between. This CDR3 spans 13 amino acids. Germline CDR1 is SQVTM and CDR2 is ANQGSEA. The CDR3 spells CSVTTGTNTEAFF. In DNA, the CDR3 is TGCAGCGTCACTACAGGGACGAACACTGAAGCTTTCTTT.

Many counts were recorded for this clonotype. The rearrangement links TRBV5-4 to TRBJ2-4, with unresolved D. Germline assignment: CDR1 SGHNT and CDR2 YYREEE (reference sequence). This CDR3 contains 14 residues. V was pared by 0 bases and J by 4 bases, with 8 bases between. The CDR3: CASSLEGSKNIQYF. For the CDR3, the DNA is TGTGCCAGCAGCTTGGAGGGCAGTAAAAACATTCAGTACTTC.

This clonotype showed up just a few times. V usage is TRBV6-1 and J usage is TRBJ1-5; D not resolved. The CDR3 runs 14 residues. V gave up 2 bases and J gave up 9 bases, with 14 bases separating them. CDR1 is MNHNS and CDR2 is SASEGT in the germline V gene. This chain's CDR3 is CASSELRVHPPQHF. The CDR3 DNA reads TGTGCCAGCAGTGAACTTCGGGTCCACCCGCCCCAGCATTTT.

The rearrangement uses TRBV5-1 and TRBJ2-3; 9 nucleotides match TRBD1. In germline, CDR1 is SGHRS, CDR2 YFSETQ. J was trimmed by 4 bases and V by 2 bases; bases with no gene match: 5. CDR3 length: 15 amino acids. DNA for the CDR3: TGCGCCAGCAGCTTCGAACAGGGGGCCCCAGATACGCAGTATTTT. This gives the protein CASSFEQGAPDTQYF.

This clonotype was recorded a few times. The V call is TRBV20-1, the J call TRBJ2-7, with 8 bases aligning to TRBD1. Germline V gene lookup returns CDR1 DFQATT and CDR2 SNEGSKA (reference sequence). The length of the CDR3 is 14 residues. With V trimmed by 6 bases and J by 3 bases, 10 bases remained unmatched. The CDR3: CSAPRPGTGYEQYF. DNA of the CDR3: TGCAGTGCGCCCCGACCCGGGACAGGCTACGAGCAGTACTTC.

This clonotype turned up a few times. The rearrangement links TRBV20-1 to TRBJ2-5; 7 bases line up with TRBD2. CDR1 is DFQATT and CDR2 is SNEGSKA in the germline V gene (reference sequence). The CDR3 spans 14 residues. After removal of 2 bases from V and 5 bases from J, the junction contained 8 bases not matched to a gene. CDR3 amino acids: CSARREDGSETQYF. The CDR3 nucleotides are TGCAGTGCTAGACGGGAGGACGGGTCGGAGACCCAGTACTTC.

This clonotype came up a few times. The chain employs TRBV7-8 and TRBJ1-6, with D possibly being TRBD1 (5 bases). There are 15 residues in the CDR3. V was trimmed by 4 bases and J by 7 bases, leaving 14 bases between them. The germline V gene encodes CDR1 SGHVS and CDR2 FQNEAQ. The DNA for the CDR3 is TGTGCCAGCAGCTCACCCCAGGGAGGGAATTCACCCCTCCACTTT. This sequence encodes CASSSPQGGNSPLHF. Complete variable domain (other parts from reference TRBV7-8 and TRBJ1-6): GAGVSQSPRYKVAKRGQDVALRCDPISGHVSLFWYQQALGQGPEFLTYFQNEAQLDKSGLPSDRFFAERPEGSVSTLKIQRTQQEDSAVYLCASSSPQGGNSPLHFGNGTRLTVT.

The chain is built from TRBV6-5 and TRBJ1-1; the D gene is possibly TRBD1 (6 bases). CDR1 is MNHEY and CDR2 is SVGAGI in the germline V gene. The CDR3 loop spans 15 amino acids. V gave up 2 bases and J gave up 10 bases, with 20 bases separating them. CDR3 in amino acids: CASSYRDTKPGGAFF. CDR3 coding DNA: TGTGCCAGCAGTTACAGGGACACAAAACCCGGCGGAGCTTTCTTT.

This clonotype was counted only a few times. The V call is TRBV20-1, the J call TRBJ2-1; 7 nucleotides align to TRBD2. The V and J ends lost 5 bases and 5 bases, in that order; junction bases with no gene match: 3. The CDR3 runs to 12 residues. The germline V gene encodes CDR1 DFQATT and CDR2 SNEGSKA (reference sequence). CDR3 protein: CSASSGNNEQFF. The CDR3 coding sequence is TGCAGTGCTTCCAGCGGGAACAATGAGCAGTTCTTC.

The sample holds a few counts of this clonotype. DNA for the CDR3: TGTGCCAGCAGCTCCACCTCTGAGGTCTCCAATCAGCCCCAGCATTTT. Translation gives CASSSTSEVSNQPQHF. This chain uses TRBV7-2 with TRBJ1-5; no definite D call. The V gene lost 4 bases and the J gene lost 3 bases, with 16 bases spanning the gap. Germline V lookup: CDR1 SGHTA, CDR2 FQGNSA. The CDR3 is 16 amino acids.

The chain joins TRBV3-1 to TRBJ1-2; unclear D gene. CDR1 is LGHDT and CDR2 is YNNKEL in the germline V gene (reference sequence). The CDR3 loop spans 19 amino acids. Trimming stripped 1 base from V and 10 bases from J, with 31 bases between. The CDR3 DNA reads TGTGCCAGCAGCCAAGGAGGTCCGATTTTGGGTAGAGATCAATCTCACTACACCTTC. It specifies CASSQGGPILGRDQSHYTF.

The chain couples TRBV7-6 to TRBJ2-3; D is unclear. CDR1 is SGHVS and CDR2 is FNYEAQ in the germline V gene. Trimming pared 0 bases from V and 0 bases from J, leaving 13 bases between. CDR3 length: 17 residues. CDR3 nucleotides: TGTGCCAGCAGCTTAGCCCCCTGGACCGAAAGCACAGATACGCAGTATTTT. As protein: CASSLAPWTESTDTQYF.

The rearrangement uses TRBV7-9 and TRBJ2-2; tentatively, D is TRBD1 (6 bases). CDR3 size: 15 residues. Germline values: CDR1 SEHNR, CDR2 FQNEAQ (reference sequence). V lost 3 bases and J lost 3, with 11 bases in between. CDR3 bases: TGTGCCAGCAGCTTCAGGGCAGGGGACACCGGGGAGCTGTTTTTT. Translation: CASSFRAGDTGELFF.

The sample holds many counts of this clonotype. The chain links TRBV7-6 to TRBJ2-1; D is uncertain. CDR3 length: 13 residues. The V gene's germline CDR1 is SGHVS and CDR2 FNYEAQ. Trimming shortened V by 6 bases and J by 4 bases, and 10 bases separated the two germline ends. CDR3 nucleotide sequence: TGTGCCAGCAGTGGGCAGCAGTACAATGAGCAGTTCTTC. Translation gives CASSGQQYNEQFF.